This paragraph reports one TCR beta chain. The clone's antigen remains unknown. The input lacks base qualities; no much larger clone sits a single base away. The CDR3 contains 12 residues, cysteine and phenylalanine counted. CDR3 DNA only is kept here, 36 bases in frame from base 1. Germline trimming amounts to 6 bases on V and 2 bases on J, with 1 as the count of junction bases outside the gene matches. CDR1 and CDR2 (SNHLY, FYNNEI) derive from the germline V gene. At diagnosis, peripheral blood, uninvolved tumor-adjacent lung and tumor were collected and were preserved as a mix of fresh-frozen and FFPE material. Blood samples were analyzed as peripheral blood mononuclear cells for TCR repertoire profiling. This sample is drawn from a study of T cells in localized non-small cell lung cancer (TCRdb year 2020). Background on the whole study: Comparing tumors with uninvolved tumor-adjacent lungs, the study looked at the T cell repertoires of about 240 patients with early-stage NSCLC. The cohort comprised 236 treatment-naïve NSCLC patients with resected, localized lung tumors. The mean age of the NSCLC patients was roughly 70 years, with 120 to 150 men and nearly 110 women.

The immunoSEQ Assay was used to sequence TCR beta CDR3 regions from DNA. The published analysis was carried out like this. T cell density was computed as TCR beta template counts normalized to usable DNA estimated by amplifying housekeeping genes. Richness was estimated using the preseqR package, with extrapolation to 400,000 templates for PBMC samples and to 120,000 templates for tissue samples. Clonality was defined as one minus Pielou's evenness. Tissue-enriched TCRs were identified by differential abundance testing using productive amino-acid clonotypes, minimum total count 5 and alpha 0.1. The Jaccard Index and the Morisita Overlap Index were used to quantify repertoire overlap between compartments. GLIPH clustered TCR beta CDR3s with public tetramer-defined viral CDR3s; viral motifs required at least three viral sequences plus V-gene enrichment. Sourced from immuneACCESS, this table was stored by TCRdb with only in-frame sequences that have V and J called. A share of the clones is absent; for the studies checked, an unresolved V gene accounts for under half, and the remainder has no known explanation. V and J calls and clone size are those listed in that table; D and trimming were worked out from the DNA. This sample holds under 30,000 clones; about nine tenths were observed only once. The biggest ten clones account for about 9.3% of the sample.

What the work shows at the level of the full study, not this receptor alone: A median of approximately 57 of the top 100 tumor clones were detected in paired uninvolved adjacent lung, and about 29 of these tumor clones were also found among the top 100 clones of the paired uninvolved adjacent lung. Because the study design was exploratory, TCR variables were selected using unadjusted p-values without false-discovery rate correction. Because multi-region sequencing of the tumors was not done, intratumor heterogeneity could not be ruled out. Uninvolved tumor-adjacent lung showed the highest T cell clonality, higher than tumor, which suggests more focused antigenic responses in the uninvolved tumor-adjacent lung. Longer overall survival was associated with higher T cell density in blood, whereas shorter survival was associated with higher clonality in adjacent lung.

The sequence derives from a woman aged 35-75 years with stage I lung adenocarcinoma. The chain is made from TRBV2 and TRBJ2-7, with 7 central nucleotides matching TRBD1. This specimen was peripheral blood, taken before any cancer treatment. The sequence in DNA is TGTGCCAGCAGACAGGGGCCCTACGAGCAGTACTTC. This yields the protein CASRQGPYEQYF.